This entry lists 18 T cell receptor beta chains sequenced from one sample in a study of CD8+ T cells in alopecia areata. Described treatment: oral pan-JAK inhibitor, 5-10 mg twice daily. It was cDNA, reverse transcribed from extracted RNA, that served as the sequencing template. The data were produced by immunoSEQ multiplex PCR, yet TCRdb's version contains in-frame clones alone and is incomplete. The data hold about 110,000 clones, with about 60% observed a single time. The material sequenced was CD8+ T cells sorted from blood, taken at week 24, from a patient treated with tofacitinib. Receptors originate from a human donor with alopecia areata.

This chain connects TRBV7-6 to TRBJ2-3; possibly TRBD1 for D (5 bases). V lost 2 bases, J lost 5 bases, and 11 bases lay in between. Germline values: CDR1 SGHVS, CDR2 FNYEAQ. The CDR3 is 14 residues long. The CDR3 nucleotides read TGTGCCAGCAGCTTAACCAGGGTAGGAGATACGCAGTATTTT. Residues: CASSLTRVGDTQYF.

J is TRBJ1-5 and V is TRBV6-5, with D hard to call. V was clipped by 6 bases and J by 5 bases, with 11 bases between them. The CDR3 length is 13 residues. Germline V gene sequence: CDR1 MNHEY, CDR2 SVGAGI. CDR3 nucleotides: TGTGCCAGCAGCTTGCGGTCGTATCAGCCCCAGCATTTT. The encoded protein is CASSLRSYQPQHF.

J is TRBJ2-7 and V is TRBV4-2; tentatively, D is TRBD2 (6 bases). V shed 0 bases and J shed 5 bases, with 11 bases lying between them. The CDR3 is 14 amino acids. The V gene's germline CDR1 is LGHNA and CDR2 YNFKEQ. The CDR3 spells CASSQDLGGDEQYF. The DNA of the CDR3 is TGTGCCAGCAGCCAAGATCTCGGAGGGGACGAGCAGTACTTC.

This clone came up a few times. The chain joins TRBV6-1 to TRBJ1-5; D is possibly TRBD1 (6 bases). Trimming cost V 6 bases and J 1 base, with 10 bases left between them. Germline-derived CDR1 and CDR2 are MNHNS and SASEGT. CDR3 size: 14 residues. For the CDR3, the DNA is TGTGCCAGCAGGGAGAGGGGGAGCAATCAGCCCCAGCATTTT. Translation gives CASRERGSNQPQHF.

This rearrangement joins TRBV27 to TRBJ1-1; D is uncertain. The germline V gene encodes CDR1 MNHEY and CDR2 SMNVEV (reference sequence). The CDR3 covers 13 residues. V gave up 2 bases and J gave up 4 bases, with 8 bases separating them. CDR3 sequence reads: CASSLGRTTEAFF. The CDR3 coding sequence is TGTGCCAGCAGTTTAGGTAGAACCACTGAAGCTTTCTTT.

The rearrangement joins TRBV7-9 to TRBJ2-7; 7 bases line up with TRBD1. V trimming: 4 bases; J trimming: 0 bases; junction bases outside the gene matches: 3. The germline gives CDR1 SEHNR, CDR2 FQNEAQ (reference sequence). This CDR3 comprises 14 residues. CDR3: CASSWDRSSYEQYF. DNA of the CDR3: TGTGCCAGCAGCTGGGACAGAAGCTCCTACGAGCAGTACTTC.

CDR3: CASSEGGEHTEAFF. The CDR3 region has the DNA TGTGCCAGCAGTGAAGGGGGGGAACACACTGAAGCTTTCTTT. The chain joins TRBV2 to TRBJ1-1; possible D gene TRBD1, 5 bases. The germline V and J ends were trimmed by 1 base and 3 bases, with 9 bases remaining between them. The germline V gene encodes CDR1 SNHLY and CDR2 FYNNEI. This CDR3 has 14 amino acids.

The chain uses TRBV12-5 and TRBJ1-1; D not certain. Trimming shortened V by 7 bases and J by 1 base, and 10 bases separated the two germline ends. Germline V gene data show CDR1 as LGHNT and CDR2 as FRNRAP. The CDR3 is 13 amino acids. CDR3 bases: TGTGCTAGTGTTTTATCAGGGAACACTGAAGCTTTCTTT. Translated, it gives CASVLSGNTEAFF.

This rearrangement joins TRBV7-9 to TRBJ1-2, with 10 bases lining up with TRBD1. The CDR3 has 14 amino acids. Germline trimming cut 1 base from V and 6 bases from J; bases unmatched to any gene: 2. Germline V gene sequence: CDR1 SEHNR, CDR2 FQNEAQ (reference sequence). The chain's CDR3 is CASSLGTGGDGYTF. CDR3 nucleotide sequence: TGTGCCAGCAGCTTAGGGACAGGGGGAGATGGCTACACCTTC.

Notes on this clone: In the same sample, other DNA sequences code for this CDR3. The rearrangement joins TRBV5-6 to TRBJ2-2; D not certain. Germline CDR1 is SGHDT and CDR2 is YYEEEE. The germline V and J ends were trimmed by 0 bases and 3 bases, with 3 bases remaining between them. CDR3 length equals 13 residues. CDR3 sequence (DNA): TGTGCCAGCAGCTTGGGAGACACCGGGGAGCTGTTTTTT. Residues: CASSLGDTGELFF.

V gene TRBV5-1 combines with J gene TRBJ1-1; the D gene is possibly TRBD1 (6 bases). CDR3 size: 15 residues. Germline values: CDR1 SGHRS, CDR2 YFSETQ. V lost 3 bases and J lost 0, with 12 bases in between. The DNA for the CDR3 is TGCGCCAGCAGCTATTCACAGGGATTGAACACTGAAGCTTTCTTT. Its protein is CASSYSQGLNTEAFF.

J is TRBJ2-2 and V is TRBV30, with 11 bases that match TRBD1. The germline V gene has CDR1 GTSNPN and CDR2 SVGIG (reference sequence). The trim removed 2 bases at V and 8 bases at J, leaving 4 bases unmatched. This CDR3 is 14 amino acids long. The CDR3 DNA reads as TGTGCCTGGAGTATTGGGACAGGGGGTGGGGAGCTGTTTTTT. Translation: CAWSIGTGGGELFF.

The chain combines TRBV7-9 with TRBJ1-1, with D unclear. Per the germline V gene, CDR1 is SEHNR and CDR2 is FQNEAQ (reference sequence). Trimming removed 4 bases from V and 0 bases from J, with 12 bases in between. The CDR3 extends over 15 amino acids. This CDR3 reads CASSSGGAMNTEAFF. Here the CDR3 DNA reads TGTGCCAGCAGCTCTGGCGGAGCTATGAACACTGAAGCTTTCTTT.

The rearrangement uses TRBV9 and TRBJ2-4, with a tentative D call TRBD1 (5 bases). Trimming removed 0 bases at V and 1 base at J, with 8 bases between. CDR1 is SGDLS, CDR2 YYNGEE, per germline. The CDR3 runs 15 residues. CDR3 sequence (DNA): TGTGCCAGCAGCGTAGGGGGCTCGGCCAAAAACATTCAGTACTTC. Its protein product is CASSVGGSAKNIQYF.

The V and J genes are TRBV27 and TRBJ2-1, with D hard to call. The CDR3 sequence is 13 residues long. CDR1 and CDR2 (germline): MNHEY, SMNVEV (reference sequence). The V gene lost 0 bases and the J gene lost 5 bases, with 5 bases spanning the gap. The CDR3 spells CASSLSSDNEQFF. CDR3 bases: TGTGCCAGCAGTTTATCCTCTGACAATGAGCAGTTCTTC.

The chain recombines TRBV30 with TRBJ2-1; TRBD1 matches 7 bases. The ends lost 3 bases at V and 8 bases at J; junction bases unmatched: 7. This CDR3 is built from 13 residues. Germline V gene lookup returns CDR1 GTSNPN and CDR2 SVGIG (reference sequence). CDR3 in amino acids: CAWSVGTGDEQFF. The CDR3 nucleotides are TGTGCCTGGAGCGTAGGAACAGGGGATGAGCAGTTCTTC.

The rearrangement uses TRBV6-1 and TRBJ1-1, with unresolved D. Looked up from germline, CDR1 is MNHNS and CDR2 is SASEGT. The CDR3 runs to 16 residues. Deletions cut 1 base from V and 1 base from J, with 13 bases between. The DNA for the CDR3 is TGTGCCAGCAGTGAAGTTTGGCAGGCAAGGAACACTGAAGCTTTCTTT. Its protein product is CASSEVWQARNTEAFF.

This chain's CDR3 is CASSSDGGAGDTQYF. CDR3 bases: TGTGCCAGCAGCTCCGACGGGGGGGCCGGAGATACGCAGTATTTT. The chain uses TRBV13 and TRBJ2-3; 8 nucleotides match TRBD2. The V gene end was trimmed by 4 bases and the J gene end by 5 bases; junction bases not matched to a gene: 8. The germline CDR1 and CDR2 sequences are PRHDT and FYEKMQ (reference sequence). There are 15 residues in the CDR3.